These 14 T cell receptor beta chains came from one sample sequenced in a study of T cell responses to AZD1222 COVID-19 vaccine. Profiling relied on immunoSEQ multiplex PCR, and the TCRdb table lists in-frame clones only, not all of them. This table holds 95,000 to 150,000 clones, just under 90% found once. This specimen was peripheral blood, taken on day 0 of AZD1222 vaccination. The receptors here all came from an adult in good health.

CDR3: CASSIGARDYGYTF. The DNA for the CDR3 is TGTGCCAGTAGTATAGGGGCCAGGGACTATGGCTACACCTTC. The chain carries TRBV19 and TRBJ1-2; D possibly corresponds to TRBD1 (5 bases). Germline V gene data show CDR1 as LNHDA and CDR2 as SQIVND (reference sequence). The CDR3 runs to 14 residues. With 1 base removed from V and 3 bases from J, the gap between germline ends came to 9 bases.

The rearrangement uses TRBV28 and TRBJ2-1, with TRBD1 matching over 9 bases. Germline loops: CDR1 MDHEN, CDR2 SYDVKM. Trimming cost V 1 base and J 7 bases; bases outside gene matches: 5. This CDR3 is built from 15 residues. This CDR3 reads CASSLSGTGLNEQFF. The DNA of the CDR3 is TGTGCCAGCAGTTTATCCGGGACAGGGTTGAATGAGCAGTTCTTC.

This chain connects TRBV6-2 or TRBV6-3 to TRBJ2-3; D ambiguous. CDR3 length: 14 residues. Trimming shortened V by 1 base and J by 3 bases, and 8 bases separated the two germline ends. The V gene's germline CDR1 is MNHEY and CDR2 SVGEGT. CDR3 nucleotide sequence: TGTGCCAGCAGTTACTTCGACCAGACAGATACGCAGTATTTT. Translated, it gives CASSYFDQTDTQYF.

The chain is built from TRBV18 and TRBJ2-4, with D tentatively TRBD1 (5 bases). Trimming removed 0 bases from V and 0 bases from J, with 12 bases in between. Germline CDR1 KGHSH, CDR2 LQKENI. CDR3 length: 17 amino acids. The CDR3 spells CASSPPTGPIAKNIQYF. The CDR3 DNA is TGTGCCAGCTCACCACCCACAGGCCCGATAGCCAAAAACATTCAGTACTTC.

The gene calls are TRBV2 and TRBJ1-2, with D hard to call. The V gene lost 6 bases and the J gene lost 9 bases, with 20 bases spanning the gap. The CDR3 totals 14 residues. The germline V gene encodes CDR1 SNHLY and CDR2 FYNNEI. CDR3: CASRVEGVGSSYTF. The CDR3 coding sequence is TGTGCCAGCAGGGTGGAGGGAGTGGGATCGAGCTACACCTTC.

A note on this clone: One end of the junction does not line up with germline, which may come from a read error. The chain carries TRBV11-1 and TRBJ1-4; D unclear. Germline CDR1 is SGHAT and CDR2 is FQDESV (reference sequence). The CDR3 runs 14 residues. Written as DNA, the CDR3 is TGTGCCAGCACCTTAATTGCAACTAATGAAAAACTGTTTTTT. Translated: CASTLIATNEKLFF.

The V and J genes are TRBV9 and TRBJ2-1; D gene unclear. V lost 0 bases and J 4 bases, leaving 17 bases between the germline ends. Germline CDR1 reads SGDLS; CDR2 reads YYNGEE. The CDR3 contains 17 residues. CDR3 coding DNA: TGTGCCAGCAGCGTAGGGTTCTACGAGCGTCTTTACAATGAGCAGTTCTTC. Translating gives CASSVGFYERLYNEQFF.

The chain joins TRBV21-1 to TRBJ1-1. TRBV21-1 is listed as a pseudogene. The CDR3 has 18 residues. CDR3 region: CASSKEGRVPFDHTEAFF. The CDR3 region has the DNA TGTGCCAGCAGCAAAGAAGGAAGGGTTCCGTTTGACCACACTGAAGCTTTCTTT.

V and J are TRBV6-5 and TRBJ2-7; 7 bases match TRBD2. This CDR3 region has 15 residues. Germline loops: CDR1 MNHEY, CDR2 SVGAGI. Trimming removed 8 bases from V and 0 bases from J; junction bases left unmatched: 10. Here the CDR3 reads CASHVGGSNSYEQYF. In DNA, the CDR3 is TGTGCCAGCCATGTTGGCGGGAGTAACTCCTACGAGCAGTACTTC.

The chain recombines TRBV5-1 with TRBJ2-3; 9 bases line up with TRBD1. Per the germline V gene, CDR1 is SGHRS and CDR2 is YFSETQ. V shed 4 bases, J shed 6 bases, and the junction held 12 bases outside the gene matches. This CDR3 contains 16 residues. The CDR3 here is CASSAGTGPPMDTQYF. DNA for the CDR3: TGCGCCAGCAGCGCTGGGACAGGGCCCCCGATGGATACGCAGTATTTT.

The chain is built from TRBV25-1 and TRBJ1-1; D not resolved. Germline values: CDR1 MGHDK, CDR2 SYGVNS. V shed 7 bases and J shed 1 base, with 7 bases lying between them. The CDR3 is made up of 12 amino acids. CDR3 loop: CASNGQNTEAFF. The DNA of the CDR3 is TGTGCCAGCAACGGGCAGAACACTGAAGCTTTCTTT.

The CDR3 region is CASSPGDLYNEQFF. The CDR3 region has the DNA TGTGCCAGCAGCCCGGGAGACCTTTACAATGAGCAGTTCTTC. The chain has TRBV5-5 and TRBJ2-1, with D perhaps matching TRBD2 (6 bases). Trimming shortened V by 4 bases and J by 4 bases, and 12 bases separated the two germline ends. CDR1 is SGHKS and CDR2 is YYEKEE in the germline V gene (reference sequence). The CDR3 covers 14 residues.

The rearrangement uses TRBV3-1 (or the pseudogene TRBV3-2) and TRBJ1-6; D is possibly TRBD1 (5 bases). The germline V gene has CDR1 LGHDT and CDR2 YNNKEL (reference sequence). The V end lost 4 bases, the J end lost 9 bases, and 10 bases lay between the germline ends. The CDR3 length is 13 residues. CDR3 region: CASSPVQGSPLHF. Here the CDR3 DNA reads TGTGCCAGCAGCCCGGTTCAGGGTTCACCCCTCCACTTT.

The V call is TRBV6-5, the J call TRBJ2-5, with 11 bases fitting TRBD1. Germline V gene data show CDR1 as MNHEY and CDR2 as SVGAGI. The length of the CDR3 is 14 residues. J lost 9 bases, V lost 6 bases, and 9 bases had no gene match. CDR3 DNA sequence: TGTGCCAGCAGCCGGACAGGGGGCGGTGAGGCCCAGTACTTC. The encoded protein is CASSRTGGGEAQYF.